A single sample gave rise to the 27 T cell receptor beta chains below, sequenced in a study of blood T cell repertoires in COVID-19 (dated by TCRdb to the early 2020s). The method was the immunoSEQ multiplex PCR assay. TCRdb retrieved this table from immuneACCESS and kept in-frame rearrangements only. Not all clones are present; in checked studies, unresolved V genes account for under half, and no reason is known for the remainder. The sample profile shows a few hundred thousand clones; approximately 91% of them were found once. Approximately 1% of the sample lies in the top ten. Sequencing used PBMCs or T cells enriched from blood (not recorded which). The receptors stem from a woman in her twenties or thirties who had recovered from COVID-19.

The DNA for the CDR3 is TGTGCCAGTAGTACCGGACAGGGGGCTGGGGCCAACGTCCTGACTTTC. It codes for CASSTGQGAGANVLTF. This chain uses TRBV19 with TRBJ2-6, with 10 bases lining up with TRBD1. The CDR3 consists of 16 residues. V was pared by 4 bases and J by 2 bases, with 2 bases of the junction left unmatched. Germline lookup yields CDR1 LNHDA and CDR2 SQIVND (reference sequence).

A word on this clone: Additional DNA sequences in this sample encode the identical CDR3. The chain carries TRBV5-1 and TRBJ2-3; 8 bases are a match to TRBD1. CDR1 is SGHRS and CDR2 is YFSETQ in the germline V gene. CDR3 length: 14 amino acids. Trimming cost V 7 bases and J 0 bases; bases outside gene matches: 4. CDR3 DNA sequence: TGCGCCAGCTCCGGACAGGGAAGCACAGATACGCAGTATTTT. Translation: CASSGQGSTDTQYF.

This chain connects TRBV27 to TRBJ2-5; D is perhaps TRBD1 (6 bases). The V end was cut by 2 bases, the J end by 0 bases, with 13 bases between. CDR1 and CDR2 from the germline V gene are MNHEY and SMNVEV (reference sequence). This CDR3 comprises 16 residues. CDR3 sequence: CASSLNRWGHQETQYF. CDR3 sequence (DNA): TGTGCCAGCAGTTTAAACAGGTGGGGGCACCAAGAGACCCAGTACTTC.

The rearrangement uses TRBV18 and TRBJ1-6; no clear D. The CDR3 loop spans 15 amino acids. The germline gives CDR1 KGHSH, CDR2 LQKENI. V was clipped by 5 bases and J by 6 bases, with 14 bases between them. CDR3 nucleotides: TGTGCCAGCTCAAGGCTTGGCGCAGGTAATTCACCCCTCCACTTT. Protein sequence: CASSRLGAGNSPLHF.

The CDR3 region has the DNA TGTGCCAGCAGCAAGGGGAGCTCCTATAATTCACCCCTCCACTTT. This translates into CASSKGSSYNSPLHF. The chain couples TRBV21-1 to TRBJ1-6. TRBV21-1 is a pseudogene locus. The CDR3 is 15 residues long.

This clone was observed once. The chain has TRBV2 and TRBJ2-3, with 10 bases aligning to TRBD2. Germline V gives CDR1 SNHLY, CDR2 FYNNEI. There are 16 residues in the CDR3. After removal of 8 bases from V and 9 bases from J, the junction contained 17 bases not matched to a gene. CDR3 protein: CASVRVRAGGLGTQYF. CDR3 bases: TGTGCCAGCGTTCGAGTCAGAGCGGGAGGGCTCGGGACGCAGTATTTT.

The rearrangement joins TRBV9 to TRBJ2-5, with 13 bases fitting TRBD2. The CDR3 spans 16 residues. From germline, CDR1 is SGDLS and CDR2 YYNGEE. The trim removed 0 bases at V and 4 bases at J, leaving 3 bases unmatched. The CDR3 loop reads CASSVVTSGGGETQYF. The CDR3 DNA reads as TGTGCCAGCAGCGTAGTAACTAGCGGGGGGGGAGAGACCCAGTACTTC.

This clone was counted a single time. The DNA of the CDR3 is TGTGCCAGCTCACGGAGGGGGGGCGCGGCGAATACTGAAGCTTTCTTT. It yields the protein CASSRRGGAANTEAFF. The genes are TRBV18 and TRBJ1-1, with D tentatively TRBD1 (6 bases). The CDR3 loop spans 16 amino acids. The ends were cut back, 4 bases at V and 5 bases at J, with 20 bases in the middle. CDR1 is KGHSH, CDR2 LQKENI, per germline.

Of note for this clone: One junction end disagrees with the germline gene, perhaps due to a read error. The chain carries TRBV6-2 or TRBV6-3 and TRBJ1-1; a possible D gene is TRBD1 (6 bases). CDR1 MNHEY and CDR2 SVGEGT come from the germline V gene. CDR3 length: 14 residues. CDR3 region: CASSLSGAAGLLRF. CDR3 DNA: TGTGCCAGCAGTTTGTCAGGGGCCGCTGGCCTGCTACGGTTT.

The V and J genes are TRBV29-1 and TRBJ1-1; 7 nucleotides agree with TRBD1. Germline V lookup: CDR1 SQVTM, CDR2 ANQGSEA. This CDR3 region has 12 residues. J gave up 3 bases and V 5 bases, and 3 bases lay outside the gene matches. The CDR3, as DNA: TGCAGCGTTCGAACAGGGGACACTGAAGCTTTCTTT. This encodes CSVRTGDTEAFF.

The rearrangement links TRBV5-1 to TRBJ1-1, with a weak D call TRBD1 (5 bases). The V end lost 1 base, the J end lost 3 bases, and 13 bases lay between the germline ends. Germline V gene sequence: CDR1 SGHRS, CDR2 YFSETQ. The CDR3 loop spans 15 amino acids. CDR3 region: CASSLLRSGDTEAFF. The CDR3 DNA is TGCGCCAGCAGCTTGCTCCGGTCGGGGGACACTGAAGCTTTCTTT.

This chain uses TRBV10-2 with TRBJ2-7, with 7 positions matching TRBD2. Germline assignment: CDR1 WSHSY and CDR2 SAAADI. Trimming at V came to 3 bases and at J to 3 bases, leaving 2 bases not matched to a gene. The CDR3 has 13 residues. The CDR3 spells CASSERGDYEQYF. The CDR3 bases are TGCGCCAGCAGTGAACGGGGGGACTACGAGCAGTACTTC.

J is TRBJ1-1 and V is TRBV7-2, with D maybe TRBD1 (5 bases). The CDR3 sequence is 14 residues long. Germline CDR1 SGHTA, CDR2 FQGNSA. V was clipped by 3 bases and J by 3 bases, with 11 bases between them. The chain's CDR3 is CASSFQGVDTEAFF. For the CDR3, the DNA is TGTGCCAGCAGCTTCCAGGGTGTGGACACTGAAGCTTTCTTT.

This CDR3 reads CASSQDPRVTDTQYF. The CDR3 DNA reads TGTGCCAGCAGCCAAGACCCCCGGGTTACAGATACGCAGTATTTT. The chain is built from TRBV3-1 (or the pseudogene TRBV3-2) and TRBJ2-3; no firm D call. Trimming cost V 0 bases and J 3 bases, with 10 bases left between them. Germline V gene sequence: CDR1 LGHDT, CDR2 YNNKEL (reference sequence). The CDR3 covers 15 residues.

V usage is TRBV23-1 and J usage is TRBJ1-6; D is ambiguous. TRBV23-1 qualifies as an ORF whose function is uncertain. The V gene lost 2 bases and the J gene lost 4 bases, with 9 bases spanning the gap. The CDR3 has 15 residues. The CDR3 bases are TGCGCCAGCAGTCAACAAGGAGGGTATAATTCACCCCTCCACTTT. It specifies CASSQQGGYNSPLHF.

V usage is TRBV28 and J usage is TRBJ1-2; possibly TRBD1 for D (6 bases). The CDR3 extends over 15 amino acids. In germline, CDR1 is MDHEN, CDR2 SYDVKM. Trimming stripped 1 base from V and 0 bases from J, with 9 bases between. The CDR3 DNA is TGTGCCAGCAGTTTATTTTACAGGGCTAACTATGGCTACACCTTC. Its protein is CASSLFYRANYGYTF.

V is TRBV7-6 and J is TRBJ2-1; 7 bases agree with TRBD2. Germline-derived CDR1 and CDR2 are SGHVS and FNYEAQ. The length of the CDR3 is 17 residues. After removal of 1 base from V and 2 bases from J, the junction contained 8 bases not matched to a gene. The CDR3 loop reads CASSLDLLAITYNEQFF. The CDR3 nucleotides are TGTGCCAGCAGCTTAGACCTACTAGCGATTACCTACAATGAGCAGTTCTTC.

The chain links TRBV6-5 to TRBJ1-5; possible D gene TRBD1, 5 bases. V lost 6 bases and J 6 bases, leaving 12 bases between the germline ends. Looked up from germline, CDR1 is MNHEY and CDR2 is SVGAGI. This CDR3 has 13 amino acids. The chain's CDR3 is CASREGLGQPQHF. The CDR3 DNA reads TGTGCCAGCAGAGAGGGACTGGGTCAGCCCCAGCATTTT.

The J gene is TRBJ2-5, the V gene TRBV5-4; TRBD1 matches 11 bases. The J segment lost 4 bases and the V segment lost 4 bases, leaving 12 bases of the junction unmatched. Germline CDR1 reads SGHNT; CDR2 reads YYREEE (reference sequence). The CDR3 contains 17 residues. The CDR3 loop is CASSPAGGTGGGETQYF. DNA for the CDR3: TGTGCCAGCAGCCCCGCGGGCGGGACAGGGGGGGGAGAGACCCAGTACTTC.

This clone was counted a single time. Within the sample, other DNA sequences also encode this same CDR3. This chain connects TRBV28 to TRBJ1-2; D might be TRBD1 (5 bases). This CDR3 spans 12 amino acids. Trimming took off 2 bases at V and 5 bases at J, with 6 bases between the two ends. CDR1 and CDR2 (germline): MDHEN, SYDVKM. CDR3 nucleotides: TGTGCCAGCAGTTTACGGGGGTATGGCTACACCTTC. It codes for CASSLRGYGYTF.

This clone appeared a few times. Within the sample, other DNA sequences also encode this same CDR3. The chain is built from TRBV28 and TRBJ1-1; no clear D. Trimming stripped 6 bases from V and 5 bases from J, with 10 bases between. Per the germline V gene, CDR1 is MDHEN and CDR2 is SYDVKM. The CDR3 is 12 residues long. The CDR3 sequence: CASSTGGTEAFF. In nucleotides, the CDR3 is TGTGCCAGCAGCACGGGTGGGACTGAAGCTTTCTTT.

This chain joins TRBV7-2 and TRBJ1-2, with D possibly matching TRBD1 (5 bases). In germline, CDR1 is SGHTA, CDR2 FQGNSA. The ends were cut back, 3 bases at V and 7 bases at J, with 12 bases in the middle. This CDR3 is built from 13 residues. CDR3 protein: CASSFDGGPGYTF. Written as DNA, the CDR3 is TGTGCCAGCAGCTTCGACGGGGGACCTGGCTACACCTTC.

The chain recombines TRBV3-1 (or the pseudogene TRBV3-2) with TRBJ2-3; D might be TRBD2 (6 bases). Germline V gene data show CDR1 as LGHDT and CDR2 as YNNKEL (reference sequence). V was trimmed by 0 bases and J by 5 bases, leaving 24 bases between them. This CDR3 has 19 amino acids. As DNA, the CDR3 is TGTGCCAGCAGCCAAGATTCCCCTAGCGCGCCCGGAAAGCGAGATACGCAGTATTTT. The encoded protein is CASSQDSPSAPGKRDTQYF.

The chain uses TRBV30 and TRBJ2-7; D possibly corresponds to TRBD2 (6 bases). The V gene's germline CDR1 is GTSNPN and CDR2 SVGIG (reference sequence). The CDR3 is made up of 13 amino acids. Trimming removed 6 bases at V and 9 bases at J, with 21 bases between. The CDR3 protein is CACIPGTRHGQYF. The DNA of the CDR3 is TGTGCCTGTATCCCCGGGACTCGCCACGGGCAGTACTTC. The full variable domain, rest sourced from reference TRBV30 and TRBJ2-7, is SQTIHQWPATLVQPVGSPLSLECTVEGTSNPNLYWYRQAAGRGLQLLFYSVGIGQISSEVPQNLSASRPQDRQFILSSKKLLLSDSGFYLCACIPGTRHGQYFGPGTRLTVT.

This clone has only a few counts. This rearrangement joins TRBV20-1 to TRBJ1-1; D gene unclear. The germline V and J ends were trimmed by 6 bases and 3 bases, with 8 bases remaining between them. Germline loops: CDR1 DFQATT, CDR2 SNEGSKA (reference sequence). CDR3 length equals 11 residues. The DNA for the CDR3 is TGCAGTGCAAGCCCCGACACTGAAGCTTTCTTT. Encoded protein: CSASPDTEAFF.

The chain has TRBV6-5 and TRBJ2-7; D is perhaps TRBD1 (6 bases). CDR3 length: 14 residues. V was pared by 5 bases and J by 3 bases, with 14 bases between. Germline V gene data show CDR1 as MNHEY and CDR2 as SVGAGI. The CDR3 is CASSPRGHNYEQYF. CDR3 sequence (DNA): TGTGCCAGCAGTCCAAGGGGACACAACTACGAGCAGTACTTC.

This chain uses TRBV30 with TRBJ2-7; TRBD1 is a possible D gene (6 bases). Germline V lookup: CDR1 GTSNPN, CDR2 SVGIG (reference sequence). There are 14 residues in the CDR3. V gave up 0 bases and J gave up 3 bases, with 12 bases separating them. CDR3 sequence reads: CAWSVGGQLYEQYF. The CDR3 DNA follows: TGTGCCTGGAGTGTAGGTGGACAGCTCTACGAGCAGTACTTC. The whole variable domain, filled in from reference TRBV30 and TRBJ2-7, reads SQTIHQWPATLVQPVGSPLSLECTVEGTSNPNLYWYRQAAGRGLQLLFYSVGIGQISSEVPQNLSASRPQDRQFILSSKKLLLSDSGFYLCAWSVGGQLYEQYFGPGTRLTVT.